The clone carrying this TCR beta chain turned up a few times. What it binds is not known. The protocol was immunoSEQ multiplex PCR, while the TCRdb copy is restricted to in-frame clones and leaves out a portion. Of 45,000 to 60,000 clones in the sample, about 76% are singletons; the top ten hold about 12%. J was trimmed by 6 bases and V by 4 bases; bases with no gene match: 10. The CDR3 runs to 16 residues. Germline V gene sequence: CDR1 MGHRA, CDR2 YSYEKL. Subsequent to roughly 9 days of culture, CD4+ T cells were isolated. The individual was infected with SARS-CoV-2 between March and December 2020, as confirmed by PCR. The source of the sample is a study of vaccination effects on CD4 cells after COVID-19. Turning to the study itself: Sample collection from a couple of convalescent patients occurred 16 days and one week before vaccination.

Study results and limitations: Early timepoints after infection were absent, and convalescent patients were few in the study. Marked clonal contraction was seen late after vaccination (in both infection- and vaccine-induced clones).

The chain joins TRBV4-1 to TRBJ2-7; TRBD2 matches 12 bases. The clonotype originates from a human donor who had a prior SARS-CoV-2 infection. The sample here was CD4+ T cells from PBMCs cultured without peptide, taken before COVID-19 vaccination. CDR3 residues: CASSPRTSGNRGEQYF. The DNA for the CDR3 is TGCGCCAGCAGCCCCAGGACTAGCGGGAACCGGGGCGAGCAGTACTTC.